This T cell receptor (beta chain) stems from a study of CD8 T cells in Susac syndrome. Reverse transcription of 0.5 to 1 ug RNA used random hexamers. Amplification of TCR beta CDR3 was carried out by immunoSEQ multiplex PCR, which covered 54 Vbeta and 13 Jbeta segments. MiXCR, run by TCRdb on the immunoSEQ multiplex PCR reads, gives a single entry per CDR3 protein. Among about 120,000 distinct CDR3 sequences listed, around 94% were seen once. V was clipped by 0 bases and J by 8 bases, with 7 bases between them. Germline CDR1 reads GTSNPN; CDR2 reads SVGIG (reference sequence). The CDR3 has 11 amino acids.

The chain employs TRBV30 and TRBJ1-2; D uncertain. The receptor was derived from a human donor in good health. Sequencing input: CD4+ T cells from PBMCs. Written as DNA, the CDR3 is TGTGCCTGGAGTGTACTAATCGGCTACACCTTC. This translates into CAWSVLIGYTF.